This T cell receptor beta chain was identified during a study of beta chain features in type 1 diabetes. The wider study: Sorted cells examined across all samples numbered roughly 99,000,000. Study-wide results and limits: VDJ junctions from patients with type 1 diabetes contained fewer insertions and more deletions.

Details on this clone: No antigen is known for it.

The study reverse transcribed the entire isolated RNA, so it sequenced expressed TCRB transcripts. Using immunoSEQ multiplex PCR, the repertoire was profiled, and TCRdb retains in-frame clones only, with some absent. The sample includes around 250,000 clones, 68% of them seen just once. The germline V gene encodes CDR1 SGHTA and CDR2 FQGNSA. The V gene end was trimmed by 5 bases and the J gene end by 5 bases; junction bases not matched to a gene: 8. The CDR3 length is 15 residues. Sequenced: naive CD4+ T cells from blood. The receptor comes from a man in his thirties or forties in good health. The V gene is TRBV7-2, the J gene TRBJ2-3; 9 positions match TRBD1. The CDR3 loop is CASSKPGQGVDTQYF. CDR3 DNA: TGTGCCAGCAGCAAACCGGGACAGGGTGTAGATACGCAGTATTTT.